This note documents a single T cell receptor (beta chain) sequence. Antigen: not known. Clones were sequenced by immunoSEQ multiplex PCR, and TCRdb holds only the in-frame ones, with some missing. The repertoire has 55,000 or so clones, approximately 86% of them found once; the top ten carry roughly 15%. The source of the sample is a study of OX40 agonist ivuxolimab in advanced cancers. Study details: A mean age of around 63 years, range about 20 to 79, was recorded, and roughly 80% were male. Antecedent anti-PD-1, anti-PD-L1 or anti-CTLA-4 therapy was permissible, with roughly 40% having received some.

Findings and caveats of the study: Expanded clones were, on average, more numerous in CD8+ T cells than in CD4+.

Patients who had autoimmune disease history or got systemic immunosuppression were left out. The CDR3 totals 16 residues. Unmatched junction bases numbered 8, after V lost 4 bases and J lost 3 bases. Germline V gene lookup returns CDR1 SGHNT and CDR2 YYREEE (reference sequence). V is TRBV5-4 and J is TRBJ2-4; 9 nucleotides match TRBD1. The clonotype originates from an adult with an advanced solid tumor such as melanoma, head and neck, liver or kidney cancer. Sequencing used CD4+ or CD8+ T cells sorted from blood, obtained in a trial of the OX40 agonist ivuxolimab. Here the CDR3 reads CASSLKTGGGKNIQYF. DNA of the CDR3: TGTGCCAGCAGCCTAAAGACAGGGGGGGGCAAAAACATTCAGTACTTC.